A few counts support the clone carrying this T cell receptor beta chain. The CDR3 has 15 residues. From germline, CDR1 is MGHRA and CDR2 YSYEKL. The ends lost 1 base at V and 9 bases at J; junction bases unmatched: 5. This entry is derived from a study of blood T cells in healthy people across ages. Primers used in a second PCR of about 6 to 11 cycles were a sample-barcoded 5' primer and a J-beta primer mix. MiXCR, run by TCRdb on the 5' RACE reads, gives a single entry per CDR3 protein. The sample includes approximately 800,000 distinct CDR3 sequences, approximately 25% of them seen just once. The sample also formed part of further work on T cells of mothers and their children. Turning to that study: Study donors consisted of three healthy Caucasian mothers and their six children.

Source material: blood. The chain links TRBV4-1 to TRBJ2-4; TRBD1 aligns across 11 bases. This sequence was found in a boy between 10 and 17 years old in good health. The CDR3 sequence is CASSQVGTGGLIQYF. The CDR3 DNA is TGCGCCAGCAGCCAAGTAGGGACAGGGGGACTCATTCAGTACTTC.